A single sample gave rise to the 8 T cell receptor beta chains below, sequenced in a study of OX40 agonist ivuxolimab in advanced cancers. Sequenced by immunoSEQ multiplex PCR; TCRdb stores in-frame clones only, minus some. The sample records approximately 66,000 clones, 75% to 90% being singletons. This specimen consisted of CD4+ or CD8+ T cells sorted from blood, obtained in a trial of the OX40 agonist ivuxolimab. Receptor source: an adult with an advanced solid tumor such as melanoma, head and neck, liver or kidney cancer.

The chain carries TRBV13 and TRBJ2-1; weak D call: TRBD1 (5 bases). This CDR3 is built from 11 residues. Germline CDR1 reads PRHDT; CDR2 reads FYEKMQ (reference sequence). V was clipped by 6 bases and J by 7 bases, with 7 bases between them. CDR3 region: CASRSGNEQFF. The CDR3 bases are TGTGCCAGCAGATCAGGGAATGAGCAGTTCTTC.

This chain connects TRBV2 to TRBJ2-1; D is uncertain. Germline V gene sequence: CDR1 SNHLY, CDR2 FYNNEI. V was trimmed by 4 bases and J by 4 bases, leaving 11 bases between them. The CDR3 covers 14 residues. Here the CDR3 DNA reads TGTGCCAGCAGTGTCTATTCGGGTTACAATGAGCAGTTCTTC. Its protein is CASSVYSGYNEQFF. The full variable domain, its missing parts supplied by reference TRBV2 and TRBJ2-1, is EPEVTQTPSHQVTQMGQEVILRCVPISNHLYFYWYRQILGQKVEFLVSFYNNEISEKSEIFDDQFSVERPDGSNFTLKIRSTKLEDSAMYFCASSVYSGYNEQFFGPGTRLTVL.

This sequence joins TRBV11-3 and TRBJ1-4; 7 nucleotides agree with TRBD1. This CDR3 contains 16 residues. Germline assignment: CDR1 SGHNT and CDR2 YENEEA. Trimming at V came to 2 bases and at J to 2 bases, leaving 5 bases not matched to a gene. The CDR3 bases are TGTGCCAGCAGCTTACACAGGGGAACGACTAATGAAAAACTGTTTTTT. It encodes CASSLHRGTTNEKLFF. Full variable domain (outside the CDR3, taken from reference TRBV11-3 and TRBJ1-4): EAGVVQSPRYKIIEKKQPVAFWCNPISGHNTLYWYLQNLGQGPELLIRYENEEAVDDSQLPKDRFSAERLKGVDSTLKIQPAELGDSAVYLCASSLHRGTTNEKLFFGSGTQLSVL.

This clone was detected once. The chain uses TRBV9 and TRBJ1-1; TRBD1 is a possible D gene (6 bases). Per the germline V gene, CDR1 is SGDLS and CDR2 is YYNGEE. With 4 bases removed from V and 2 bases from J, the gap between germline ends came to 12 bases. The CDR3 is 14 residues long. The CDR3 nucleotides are TGTGCCAGCAGCCCGGGACACCTTAACACTGAAGCTTTCTTT. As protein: CASSPGHLNTEAFF.

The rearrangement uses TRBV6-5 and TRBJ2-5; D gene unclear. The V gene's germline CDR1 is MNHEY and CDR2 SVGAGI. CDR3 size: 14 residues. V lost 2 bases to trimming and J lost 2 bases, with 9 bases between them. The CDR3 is CASSYRQQQETQYF. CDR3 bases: TGTGCCAGCAGTTACAGGCAACAGCAAGAGACCCAGTACTTC.

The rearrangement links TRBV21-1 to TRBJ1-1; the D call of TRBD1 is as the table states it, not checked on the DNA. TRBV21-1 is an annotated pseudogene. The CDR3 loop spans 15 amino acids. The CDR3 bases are TGTGCCAGCAGCAGTACGCCACAGCCGAACACTGAAGCTTTCTTT. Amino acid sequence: CASSSTPQPNTEAFF.

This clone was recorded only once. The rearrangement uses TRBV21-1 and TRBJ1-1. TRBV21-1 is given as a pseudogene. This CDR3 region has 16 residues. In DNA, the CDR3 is TGTGCCAGCAGGGATATGCTAGCTACACATCGCACTGAAGCTTTCTTT. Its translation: CASRDMLATHRTEAFF.

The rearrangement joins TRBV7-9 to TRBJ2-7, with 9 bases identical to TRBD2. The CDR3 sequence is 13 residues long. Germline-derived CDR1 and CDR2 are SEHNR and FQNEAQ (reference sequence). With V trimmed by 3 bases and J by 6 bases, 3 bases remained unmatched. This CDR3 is CASSLPTSGEQYF. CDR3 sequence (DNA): TGTGCCAGCAGCTTGCCGACTAGCGGCGAGCAGTACTTC.